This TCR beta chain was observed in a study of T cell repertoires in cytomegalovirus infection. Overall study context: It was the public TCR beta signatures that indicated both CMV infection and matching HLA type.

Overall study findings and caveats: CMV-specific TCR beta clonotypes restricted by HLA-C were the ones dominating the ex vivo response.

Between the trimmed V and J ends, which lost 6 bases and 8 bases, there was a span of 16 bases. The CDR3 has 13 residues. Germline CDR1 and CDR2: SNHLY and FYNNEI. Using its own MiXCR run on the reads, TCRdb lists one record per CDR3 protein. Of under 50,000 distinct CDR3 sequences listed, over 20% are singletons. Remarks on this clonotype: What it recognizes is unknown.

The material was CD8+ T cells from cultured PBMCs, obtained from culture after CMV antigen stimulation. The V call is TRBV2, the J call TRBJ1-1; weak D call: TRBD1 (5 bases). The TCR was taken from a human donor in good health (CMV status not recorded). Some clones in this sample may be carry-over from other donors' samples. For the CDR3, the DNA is TGTGCCAGCAGCAGGACATTCCGAGGGGAAGCTTTCTTT. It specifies CASSRTFRGEAFF. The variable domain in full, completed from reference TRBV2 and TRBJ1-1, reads EPEVTQTPSHQVTQMGQEVILRCVPISNHLYFYWYRQILGQKVEFLVSFYNNEISEKSEIFDDQFSVERPDGSNFTLKIRSTKLEDSAMYFCASSRTFRGEAFFGQGTRLTVV.